This T cell receptor beta chain was identified during a study of beta chain features in type 1 diabetes. Study information: The number of sorted cells examined across all samples was under 140,000,000.

All of the isolated RNA was reverse transcribed, so expressed TCRB transcripts were sequenced. Some clones are missing from TCRdb's copy, which holds only in-frame ones; the method was immunoSEQ multiplex PCR. The sample has about 340,000 clones, approximately 9.9% seen once; the top ten hold 1%. CDR1 is SGHAT, CDR2 FQNNGV, per germline. Trimming cost V 4 bases and J 8 bases, with 14 bases left between them. The CDR3 runs 13 residues. Study-wide points: There was a moderate but significant shortening of TCRB CDR3s in all four CD4+ subsets of Type 1 diabetes patients.

The table lists this clone with a few counts. What it binds is unknown. Every donor had blood drawn once into heparin, around 0.12 L on average. Researchers reported sorting CD4+ naive, central memory, regulatory and stem cell-like memory cells via CD45RO/CCR7/CD25/CD127/CD95/CD27. The source is a man aged 30-40 years with type 1 diabetes. The specimen sequenced was central memory CD4+ T cells from blood. The rearrangement uses TRBV11-2 and TRBJ1-1; maybe TRBD1 (5 bases). Here the CDR3 DNA reads TGTGCCAGCAGCTCCTCTTCTAGACAGGAAGCTTTCTTT. Encoded protein: CASSSSSRQEAFF.